This TCR beta chain comes out of a study of cytomegalovirus exposure and HLA in healthy donors. Germline V gene lookup returns CDR1 LNHDA and CDR2 SQIVND (reference sequence). V shed 6 bases and J shed 9 bases, with 12 bases lying between them. This CDR3 is built from 12 residues. PCR involved 60 Vbeta and 13 Jbeta primers. Only in-frame clones appear in the TCRdb table, and some are missing; sequencing was by immunoSEQ multiplex PCR. The sample has more than 140,000 clones, around 73% seen once. Whole-study findings and limits: In a later analysis, specific HLA alleles were associated with some 16,000 TCR beta sequences at a 0.05 false discovery rate. It is likely that the observed cluster of highly shared sequence variants was a sequencing artifact.

Concerning this clone itself: Its antigen remains unidentified.

The rearrangement uses TRBV19 and TRBJ2-1; D call uncertain. The clonotype comes from a female donor in good health and CMV-seronegative. The sample consisted of PBMCs. CDR3 sequence: CASRPTNGEQFF. CDR3 DNA: TGTGCCAGTAGGCCTACGAACGGTGAGCAGTTCTTC.